The rows below give T cell receptor beta chains drawn from one sample of a study of T cells after yellow fever vaccination. In TCRdb, the 5' RACE reads were re-called with MiXCR into one record per CDR3 protein. This sample carries hundreds of thousands of distinct CDR3 sequences, about 19% of them seen once, and the ten largest clones take 18%. The source was PBMCs, collected before the yellow fever booster vaccination. These TCRs come from a man between 18 and 35 years old who received the YFV17D yellow fever vaccine. CDR3s include the opening cysteine and the closing phenylalanine or tryptophan.

V gene	J gene	CDR3 protein
TRBV6-5	TRBJ2-7	CASSHRLAGVYEQYF
TRBV5-1	TRBJ2-3	CASSFESTDTQYF
TRBV7-9	TRBJ2-3	CASTQIGITDTQYF
TRBV21-1	TRBJ2-5	CASRTRTGWETQYF
TRBV12-3/TRBV12-4	TRBJ1-4	CASSFLPRRLFF
TRBV5-1	TRBJ2-7	CASSPETGAEQYF
TRBV5-1	TRBJ2-5	CASSSVGRGDETQYF
TRBV11-2	TRBJ2-1	CASSLESQPNEGQFF
TRBV24-1	TRBJ2-5	CATSDSVRARETQYF
TRBV7-9	TRBJ1-2	CASSPKGGDYGYTF
TRBV6-1	TRBJ2-1	CASDRGYDEQFF
TRBV2	TRBJ2-5	CATNPMAMRETQYF
TRBV9	TRBJ2-7	CASSVSPDSYEQYF
TRBV7-9	TRBJ2-3	CASSADPPGTQYF
TRBV10-2	TRBJ2-5	CASNSGVGETQYF
TRBV5-1	TRBJ2-5	CASSSGTRTQETQYF
TRBV7-9	TRBJ2-1	CASSLAGNAAHEQFF
TRBV4-1	TRBJ1-1	CASSRWGEVIEAFF
TRBV7-2	TRBJ2-5	CASSRPEGLPRAQYF
TRBV7-2	TRBJ2-5	CASSLQDRGGETQYF
TRBV7-2	TRBJ1-6	CASSLDGRLLHF
TRBV27	TRBJ1-5	CASRDSTSSNQPQHF
TRBV4-2	TRBJ1-1	CASSRGTGNTEAFF
TRBV3-1	TRBJ1-4	CASSQIGPASDEKLFF
TRBV6-1	TRBJ1-2	CASTRRGGEDGYTF
TRBV7-2	TRBJ2-5	CASSFSGPRQETQYF
TRBV19	TRBJ2-3	CASTSTDTQYF
TRBV5-1	TRBJ2-3	CASNPGQGTQYF
TRBV7-2	TRBJ2-3	CASSLATAGVSTDTQYF
TRBV9	TRBJ2-2	CASSVAGGNTGELFF
TRBV4-1	TRBJ2-7	CASSQAPGDRSAYEQYF
TRBV5-1	TRBJ2-2	CASSLSLAGNTGELFF